This T cell receptor (beta chain) appears in the sequencing data of a study of shared clonotypes between healthy human individuals. Looking at the study overall: Every donor yielded three CD4 naive, three CD4 memory, two CD8 naive and one CD8 memory plate. General observations from the study: The study found lower generation probabilities in non-shared clonotypes than in those shared by all four donors.

On sorted subsets, replicate PCRs used about 200 ng DNA, or roughly 30,000 T cell genomes. In the authors' workflow: Filtering was not the same, since immunoSEQ gave junction-only sequences without quality scores. The assay was immunoSEQ multiplex PCR, and TCRdb's table has in-frame clones only and misses some. Clone size and V and J calls were adopted from that table, with D and trimming inferred from the DNA. The data show roughly 1,600,000 clones, approximately 98.5% seen once. Germline V gene lookup returns CDR1 SGHRS and CDR2 YFSETQ. With 2 bases clipped from V and 0 bases from J, the junction kept 8 bases outside the gene matches. The length of the CDR3 is 17 residues. Concerning this clone itself: Its antigen is unidentified.

The TCR was taken from a man aged 25 to 40 in good health. The chain joins TRBV5-1 to TRBJ2-5; 9 nucleotides agree with TRBD2. The sequenced sample consisted of naive CD4+ T cells sorted from blood. Subset denoted: CD45RA+ positively selected. In DNA, the CDR3 is TGCGCCAGCAGCTTCCGTAGCGGGAGCCCCTACCAAGAGACCCAGTACTTC. This codes for CASSFRSGSPYQETQYF.